The next 27 T cell receptor beta chains were all read from a single sample in a study of blood T cells in healthy people across ages. The use of a sample-barcoded 5' primer and a J-beta primer mix characterized a second PCR of roughly 7 to 11 cycles. TCRdb reprocessed the 5' RACE reads with MiXCR, giving one entry per CDR3 protein. The sample records some 1,500,000 distinct CDR3 sequences, around 40% being singletons. The source material was blood. Source of these receptors: a woman aged 18-29 years in good health.

The rearrangement uses TRBV20-1 and TRBJ2-4; TRBD2 is a possible D gene (6 bases). CDR1 is DFQATT and CDR2 is SNEGSKA in the germline V gene (reference sequence). Trimming took off 0 bases at V and 5 bases at J, with 17 bases between the two ends. The CDR3 totals 16 residues. CDR3 in amino acids: CSARDMLAMDQNIQYF. Here the CDR3 DNA reads TGCAGTGCTAGAGATATGCTAGCGATGGACCAAAACATTCAGTACTTC.

This clonotype was recorded a few times. The chain joins TRBV6-5 to TRBJ2-4; TRBD1 or TRBD2 may be the D gene (5 bases each). This CDR3 has 16 amino acids. V was cut by 4 bases and J by 2 bases, with 15 bases left in between. CDR1 and CDR2 from the germline V gene are MNHEY and SVGAGI. The CDR3 spells CASSSLGHNTKNIQYF. The DNA of the CDR3 is TGTGCCAGCAGTTCACTAGGACACAATACCAAAAACATTCAGTACTTC.

The gene calls are TRBV11-3 and TRBJ2-5; D unresolved. The germline V and J ends were trimmed by 0 bases and 11 bases, with 19 bases remaining between them. CDR3 length equals 15 residues. CDR1 and CDR2 (germline): SGHNT, YENEEA. The CDR3 DNA is TGTGCCAGCAGCTTAGATAGGTCCCGGATGAATGAGCAGTACTTC. This sequence encodes CASSLDRSRMNEQYF. Full variable domain (missing parts from reference TRBV11-3 and TRBJ2-5): EAGVVQSPRYKIIEKKQPVAFWCNPISGHNTLYWYLQNLGQGPELLIRYENEEAVDDSQLPKDRFSAERLKGVDSTLKIQPAELGDSAVYLCASSLDRSRMNEQYFGPGTRLLVL.

This clonotype turned up a few times. V and J are TRBV3-1 and TRBJ2-1; 11 bases line up with TRBD2. The CDR3 has 17 amino acids. In germline, CDR1 is LGHDT, CDR2 YNNKEL (reference sequence). The junction had 4 bases not matched to a gene; V was cut back by 0 bases and J by 3 bases. The CDR3 loop reads CASSQETSGGRYNEQFF. CDR3 in DNA: TGTGCCAGCAGCCAAGAAACTAGCGGGGGTCGCTACAATGAGCAGTTCTTC.

This sequence joins TRBV9 and TRBJ2-3, with no clear D. In germline, CDR1 is SGDLS, CDR2 YYNGEE. The CDR3 has 15 residues. V lost 0 bases and J lost 2, with 10 bases in between. The CDR3, as DNA: TGTGCCAGCAGCGTAGAACCCAGTACCACAGATACGCAGTATTTT. Protein: CASSVEPSTTDTQYF.

This clonotype turned up a few times. The genes are TRBV7-9 and TRBJ2-3; TRBD2 is a possible D gene (6 bases). Germline-derived CDR1 and CDR2 are SEHNR and FQNEAQ (reference sequence). The V gene lost 0 bases and the J gene lost 8 bases, with 9 bases spanning the gap. This CDR3 is built from 13 residues. CDR3 sequence (DNA): TGTGCCAGCAGCTTAGCGGCCGGGGGTACGCAGTATTTT. This codes for CASSLAAGGTQYF.

The chain joins TRBV12-3 or TRBV12-4 to TRBJ2-6, with a possible D match to TRBD2 (6 bases). This CDR3 spans 15 amino acids. V lost 3 bases and J 3 bases, leaving 9 bases between the germline ends. In nucleotides, the CDR3 is TGTGCCAGCAGTTTTCGGGGGTTTGGGGCCAACGTCCTGACTTTC. The encoded protein is CASSFRGFGANVLTF.

This clonotype showed up just a few times. The V and J genes are TRBV12-3 or TRBV12-4 and TRBJ2-3; possibly TRBD2 for D (6 bases). Deletions cut 9 bases from V and 7 bases from J, with 11 bases between. The CDR3 consists of 11 residues. The CDR3 nucleotides are TGTGCCAGTTTTGGCGGGAATACGCAGTATTTT. It is translated as CASFGGNTQYF.

CDR3 loop: CASSSTGTFYEQFF. CDR3 bases: TGTGCCAGCAGTTCTACCGGGACCTTCTACGAGCAGTTCTTC. V is TRBV6-5 and J is TRBJ2-1; the D gene could be TRBD1 or TRBD2 (5 bases each). V gave up 4 bases and J gave up 10 bases, with 17 bases separating them. Germline CDR1 MNHEY, CDR2 SVGAGI. This CDR3 contains 14 residues.

This clonotype was found a few times. The V gene is TRBV10-3, the J gene TRBJ2-3, with 8 bases fitting TRBD1. This CDR3 region has 17 residues. CDR1 is ENHRY, CDR2 SYGVKD, per germline. The V and J ends lost 4 bases and 0 bases, in that order; junction bases with no gene match: 9. CDR3 bases: TGTGCCATCAGTGCAGTCCCGGGACAGGCTAGCACAGATACGCAGTATTTT. Its translation: CAISAVPGQASTDTQYF.

This chain links TRBV7-9 with TRBJ1-5, with D possibly TRBD1 on 5 matching bases. Deletions cut 4 bases from V and 5 bases from J, with 9 bases between. CDR3 length: 13 amino acids. Looked up from germline, CDR1 is SEHNR and CDR2 is FQNEAQ (reference sequence). CDR3 sequence (DNA): TGTGCCAGCAGCTCGACAGAAGATCAGCCCCAGCATTTT. It translates to CASSSTEDQPQHF.

The chain has TRBV20-1 and TRBJ2-1, with a weak D call TRBD2 (5 bases). The assigned J gene may be wrong: the sequence end matches TRBJ2-7 better. Per germline, CDR1 DFQATT and CDR2 SNEGSKA (reference sequence). The CDR3 length is 16 residues. CDR3 amino acids: CSARDRVGVSDNEQYF. CDR3 coding DNA: TGCAGTGCTAGAGATAGGGTGGGAGTTAGCGACAATGAGCAGTACTTC.

This clonotype was seen once. The rearrangement links TRBV29-1 to TRBJ2-3; 9 bases are a match to TRBD1. The CDR3 loop spans 16 amino acids. The ends lost 0 bases at V and 4 bases at J; junction bases unmatched: 8. Germline CDR1 SQVTM, CDR2 ANQGSEA. The CDR3 region is CSVEDQNRGRPDTQYF. DNA of the CDR3: TGCAGCGTTGAAGATCAGAACAGGGGGCGCCCAGATACGCAGTATTTT.

This clonotype was recorded once. Being one base from a much bigger clone, this may be a read error. The J gene is TRBJ2-1, the V gene TRBV7-2; 8 nucleotides match TRBD2. The J call may be mistaken, given a closer DNA end match to TRBJ2-7. Germline values: CDR1 SGHTA, CDR2 FQGNSA. The CDR3 contains 15 residues. The CDR3 reads CASSFTGGGKGEQYF. The CDR3, as DNA: TGTGCCAGCAGCTTTACTGGCGGGGGGAAGGGTGAGCAGTACTTC.

This clonotype has just a few counts. This chain uses TRBV6-2 or TRBV6-3 with TRBJ1-5; D perhaps matches TRBD1 (5 bases). V was cut by 6 bases and J by 3 bases, with 15 bases left in between. CDR3 length equals 15 residues. Germline V lookup: CDR1 MNHEY, CDR2 SVGEGT. The CDR3 sequence is CASRETDRNNQPQHF. The CDR3 coding sequence is TGTGCCAGCAGGGAGACTGACAGAAACAATCAGCCCCAGCATTTT.

The J gene is TRBJ2-1, the V gene TRBV11-2; TRBD2 matches at 8 bases. Germline CDR1 reads SGHAT; CDR2 reads FQNNGV. This CDR3 has 17 amino acids. J was trimmed by 7 bases and V by 1 base; bases with no gene match: 12. CDR3 region: CASSLAYSSGSLNEQFF. In DNA, the CDR3 is TGTGCCAGCAGCTTAGCTTATTCCAGCGGGAGCCTAAATGAGCAGTTCTTC.

The chain carries TRBV10-3 and TRBJ2-1; unclear D gene. V was clipped by 4 bases and J by 0 bases, with 7 bases between them. CDR1 ENHRY and CDR2 SYGVKD come from the germline V gene. CDR3 size: 14 residues. CDR3 protein: CAISGWSSYNEQFF. In nucleotides, the CDR3 is TGTGCCATCAGTGGATGGAGCTCCTACAATGAGCAGTTCTTC.

This clonotype was counted a few times. This CDR3 reads CSVGFAGDTEAFF. The CDR3 coding sequence is TGCAGCGTTGGGTTCGCAGGGGACACTGAAGCTTTCTTT. The chain uses TRBV29-1 and TRBJ1-1, with D possibly matching TRBD1 (6 bases). This CDR3 is 13 amino acids long. The germline CDR1 and CDR2 sequences are SQVTM and ANQGSEA. V lost 4 bases and J lost 3, with 12 bases in between.

The chain couples TRBV20-1 to TRBJ2-1; possible D gene TRBD1, 5 bases. Germline CDR1 DFQATT, CDR2 SNEGSKA (reference sequence). Trimming removed 5 bases from V and 5 bases from J, with 16 bases in between. CDR3 length: 14 residues. CDR3 sequence (DNA): TGCAGTGCTGGAATGGGCAGGGAAGACAATGAGCAGTTCTTC. Protein sequence: CSAGMGREDNEQFF.

The count of this clonotype is one. The chain joins TRBV20-1 to TRBJ2-5; D is uncertain. The DNA end is a closer match to TRBJ2-7, so the J assignment may be wrong. The CDR3 covers 15 residues. Looked up from germline, CDR1 is DFQATT and CDR2 is SNEGSKA (reference sequence). CDR3: CSASRQPDPSYEQYF. The CDR3 region has the DNA TGCAGTGCTAGTAGGCAGCCCGACCCATCCTACGAGCAGTACTTC.

The chain couples TRBV14 to TRBJ2-7; D ambiguous. The CDR3 spans 13 residues. Looked up from germline, CDR1 is SGHDN and CDR2 is FVKESK. V was clipped by 1 base and J by 7 bases, with 11 bases between them. The CDR3 coding sequence is TGTGCCAGCAGCCAAGGAATCCTGACAGAGCAGTACTTC. Translated, it gives CASSQGILTEQYF.

In regard to this clonotype: Mismatch with germline at one junction end may stem from a read error. V and J are TRBV7-7 and TRBJ2-3; TRBD2 matches at 9 bases. CDR1 SSHAT and CDR2 FNYEAQ come from the germline V gene (reference sequence). The CDR3 contains 13 residues. Written as DNA, the CDR3 is TGTGCTAGCAGCTCGAGCGGGAGGGATACGCAGTATTTT. It is translated as CASSSSGRDTQYF.

V gene TRBV20-1 combines with J gene TRBJ1-1, with 7 bases fitting TRBD1. V gave up 6 bases and J gave up 3 bases; unmatched junction bases: 7. The germline V gene encodes CDR1 DFQATT and CDR2 SNEGSKA (reference sequence). The CDR3 length is 13 residues. CDR3 loop: CSARGDTYTEAFF. DNA of the CDR3: TGCAGTGCCAGGGGGGACACTTACACTGAAGCTTTCTTT.

The chain carries TRBV20-1 and TRBJ2-1, with TRBD2 matching 11 bases. This CDR3 contains 16 residues. The V segment lost 5 bases and the J segment 3 bases; nucleotides outside the gene matches: 9. Germline CDR1 DFQATT, CDR2 SNEGSKA (reference sequence). The CDR3, as DNA: TGCAGTGCTCCGTCCTCTAGCGGGAGGTTCTACAATGAGCAGTTCTTC. It codes for CSAPSSSGRFYNEQFF.

This chain links TRBV24-1 with TRBJ1-5, with a weak D call TRBD1 (5 bases). Germline CDR1 KGHDR, CDR2 SFDVKD. The CDR3 extends over 14 amino acids. Trimming removed 3 bases from V and 7 bases from J, with 12 bases in between. In DNA, the CDR3 is TGTGCCACCAGTGATCAGGACCCAGGGCAGCCCCAGCATTTT. Protein product: CATSDQDPGQPQHF.

V and J are TRBV7-2 and TRBJ2-3; D call uncertain. CDR3 size: 12 residues. With 5 bases removed from V and 10 bases from J, the gap between germline ends came to 13 bases. Germline CDR1 SGHTA, CDR2 FQGNSA. CDR3 region: CASSQIRAAQYF. The DNA for the CDR3 is TGTGCCAGCAGCCAAATACGGGCTGCGCAGTATTTT. Full variable domain (remainder filled in from reference TRBV7-2 and TRBJ2-3): GAGVSQSPSNKVTEKGKDVELRCDPISGHTALYWYRQSLGQGLEFLIYFQGNSAPDKSGLPSDRFSAERTGGSVSTLTIQRTQQEDSAVYLCASSQIRAAQYFGPGTRLTVL.

The chain joins TRBV7-8 to TRBJ2-1; TRBD1 matches 7 bases. The trim removed 4 bases at V and 2 bases at J, leaving 11 bases unmatched. Germline V gene sequence: CDR1 SGHVS, CDR2 FQNEAQ. This CDR3 spans 17 amino acids. CDR3 in amino acids: CASSSMTGTRTYNEQFF. CDR3 in DNA: TGTGCCAGCAGCTCGATGACAGGGACGAGAACCTACAATGAGCAGTTCTTC.